One and the same sample provided the 5 T cell receptor beta chains below, sequenced in a study of read filtering for tumor transcriptome and immune sequencing (dated by TCRdb to 2020 to 2021). Sequenced on an Illumina HiSeq 4000. Starting from around 420 ng RNA, TCR libraries were constructed with the Immunoverse kit using molecular barcoded adaptors that cover the alpha/delta and beta/gamma chains. TCRdb reprocessed the public reads (quality trimming at Q25 with fastp, clone calling with MiXCR) and kept in-frame beta chains. A single entry per CDR3 protein holds the most common genes and DNA from its merged rows. The sample has over 90,000 distinct CDR3 sequences on record, around a fifth of them singletons. Of the sample, approximately 10% is held by the ten largest clones. Sequencing input: a population of CD138-negative cells sorted from bone marrow. The cell subset or site label, as the study defines it: bone marrow mononuclear cells depleted of CD138+ plasma/myeloma cells by negative magnetic selection. These receptors were collected from a donor aged 40 or over with multiple myeloma.

This clonotype showed up many times. The chain uses TRBV24-1 and TRBJ2-2, with 9 positions matching TRBD1. The V segment lost 7 bases and the J segment 7 bases; nucleotides outside the gene matches: 3. CDR3 length equals 13 residues. The germline CDR1 and CDR2 sequences are KGHDR and SFDVKD. The CDR3 DNA follows: TGTGCCACCAGACAGGGGGCAATCGGGGAGCTGTTTTTT. Its protein is CATRQGAIGELFF.

This chain links TRBV7-8 with TRBJ2-2; D remains unclear. The CDR3 has 13 amino acids. V was cut by 6 bases and J by 1 base, with 6 bases left in between. Germline-derived CDR1 and CDR2 are SGHVS and FQNEAQ. The CDR3 loop reads CASRGMNTGELFF. CDR3 bases: TGTGCCAGCAGGGGGATGAACACCGGGGAGCTGTTTTTT.

For this clonotype: A much larger clone lies one base from this, so it may be a read error. This chain uses TRBV7-7 with TRBJ2-7, with 10 bases identical to TRBD1. Germline loops: CDR1 SSHAT, CDR2 FNYEAQ (reference sequence). The CDR3 loop spans 15 amino acids. In nucleotides, the CDR3 is TGTGCTAGCAGCTACCGGGGACAGGGGTGGTACGAGCAGTACTTC. This codes for CASSYRGQGWYEQYF.

This clonotype was counted many times. The chain has TRBV2 and TRBJ1-5; D is unclear. The V gene lost 6 bases and the J gene lost 0 bases, with 3 bases spanning the gap. In germline, CDR1 is SNHLY, CDR2 FYNNEI. This CDR3 spans 12 amino acids. CDR3 sequence: CASRVSNQPQHF. The CDR3 nucleotides are TGTGCCAGCAGAGTTAGCAATCAGCCCCAGCATTTT.

As to this clonotype: A much larger clonotype is one base distant, so this may be a read error. The missing conserved phenylalanine or tryptophan at the end of this CDR3 makes a read error likely. J is TRBJ1-4 and V is TRBV6-1; no clear D gene. Between the trimmed V and J ends, which lost 5 bases and 5 bases, there was a span of 15 bases. The CDR3 loop spans 15 amino acids. CDR1 is MNHNS, CDR2 SASEGT, per germline. The CDR3 DNA sequence: TGTGCCAGCAGTCCCCGGACCCAGCCCAATGAAAAACTGTTTTAT. It is translated as CASSPRTQPNEKLFY.